This record looks at one TCR beta chain sequence and its context. The sample belongs to a study of blood T cell repertoires in COVID-19. Overall study context: COVID-19 samples from acute and convalescent phases originated in the United States, Italy and Spain.

Per the germline V gene, CDR1 is MGHDK and CDR2 is SYGVNS. V was trimmed by 10 bases and J by 3 bases, leaving 15 bases between them. The CDR3 covers 14 residues. Authors' methods: Amplified reference gene primers provided the basis for estimating nucleated cell counts. Clones were read by immunoSEQ multiplex PCR, and TCRdb kept only the in-frame ones, dropping some. V and J calls and clone size are given by that table; D and trimming were obtained from the DNA. The table shows 65,000 to 80,000 clones, with around 90% occurring only once. Sequenced: peripheral blood. This sequence joins TRBV25-1 and TRBJ2-2; maybe TRBD2 (6 bases). The TCR originated in a man in his fifties with active COVID-19. CDR3 nucleotide sequence: TGTGCCACCCGGGAGACTGGAGACACCGGGGAGCTGTTTTTT. This translates into CATRETGDTGELFF.